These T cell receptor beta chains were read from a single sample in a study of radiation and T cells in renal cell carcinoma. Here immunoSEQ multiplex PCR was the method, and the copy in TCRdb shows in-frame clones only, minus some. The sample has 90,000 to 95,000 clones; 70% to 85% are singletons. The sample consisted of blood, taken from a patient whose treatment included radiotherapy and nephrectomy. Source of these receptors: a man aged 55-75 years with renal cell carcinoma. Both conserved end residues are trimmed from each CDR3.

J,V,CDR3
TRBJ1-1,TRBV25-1,ASIGQGNTEAF
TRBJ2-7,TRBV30,AWCYGGAYEQY
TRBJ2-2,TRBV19,ASSTRRSRARAGELF
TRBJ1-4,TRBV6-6,ASSYRAGDEKLF
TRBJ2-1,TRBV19,ASSGRRGLQYNEQF
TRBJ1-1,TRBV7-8,ASSPLRDYNTEAF
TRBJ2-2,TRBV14,ASSQGSYSGELF
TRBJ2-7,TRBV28,ASSPSGEDYEQY
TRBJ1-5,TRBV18,ASSPSGNTGNQPQH
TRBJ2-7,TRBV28,ASSPTSGRPYEQY
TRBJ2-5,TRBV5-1,ASSLAGTKQETQY
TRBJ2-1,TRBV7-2,ASSLVFREKQF
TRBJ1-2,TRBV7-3,ASSPQGQKYGYT
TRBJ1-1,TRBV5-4,ASSYDLTATEAF
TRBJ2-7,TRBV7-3,ASSLFGSYEQY
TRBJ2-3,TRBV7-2,ASSLGQRGADTQY
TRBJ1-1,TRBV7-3,ASSSALNTEAF
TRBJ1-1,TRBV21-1,ASGNTEAF
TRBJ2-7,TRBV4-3,ASSQTGGTYEQY
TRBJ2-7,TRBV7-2,ASSLGLAGGVYEQY
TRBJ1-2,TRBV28,ASGEPRPFYGYT
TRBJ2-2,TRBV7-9,ASSQPRRRPNTGELF
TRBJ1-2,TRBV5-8,ASSLTGIGYGYT
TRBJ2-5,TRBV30,AWRSGGPKSQY
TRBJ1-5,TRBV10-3,AIRRDSDSNQPQH
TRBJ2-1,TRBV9,ASSVDPGDLNEQF
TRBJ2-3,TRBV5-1,ASSRRRTNKATDTQY
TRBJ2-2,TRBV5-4,ASSLDQGSGELF
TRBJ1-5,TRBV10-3,AISEGGQGEPQH